This T cell receptor beta chain was observed in a study of OX40 agonist ivuxolimab in advanced cancers. Study-wide findings and caveats: Fewer expanded clones were found on average in CD4+ than in CD8+ T cells.

This CDR3 is built from 15 residues. The V segment lost 6 bases and the J segment 3 bases; nucleotides outside the gene matches: 7. The germline CDR1 and CDR2 sequences are MRHNA and SNTAGT. Libraries were prepared by immunoSEQ multiplex PCR; TCRdb keeps only in-frame clonotypes and omits some of them. Seen here are tens of thousands of clones, approximately 93% observed once, and the top ten hold about a fifth. Only one count was recorded for this clone. Its matching antigen is unknown. Source: CD4+ or CD8+ T cells sorted from blood, taken in a trial of the OX40 agonist ivuxolimab. This TCR derives from an adult with an advanced solid tumor such as melanoma, head and neck, liver or kidney cancer. This chain links TRBV6-4 with TRBJ2-2, with 7 bases identical to TRBD2. CDR3 region: CASSPREGDTGELFF. Written as DNA, the CDR3 is TGTGCCAGCAGCCCGAGGGAGGGCGACACCGGGGAGCTGTTTTTT.